A single sample gave rise to the 26 T cell receptor beta chains below, sequenced in a study of blood T cell repertoires in COVID-19. This table comes from immunoSEQ multiplex PCR, and its TCRdb copy is limited to in-frame clones, with some not included. The table lists 84,000 or so clones, approximately 92% of them singletons. The sequenced sample was peripheral blood. The receptors shown here come from a woman in her sixties with active COVID-19.

Worth noting for this clone: Additional DNA sequences in this sample encode the identical CDR3. J is TRBJ1-3 and V is TRBV6-2 or TRBV6-3; 8 nucleotides line up with TRBD1. J gave up 1 base and V 6 bases, and 8 bases lay outside the gene matches. Germline-derived CDR1 and CDR2 are MNHEY and SVGEGT. The CDR3 sequence is 16 residues long. For the CDR3, the DNA is TGTGCCAGCAGCCCTTCGGACAGGGCTTCTGGAAACACCATATATTTT. This translates into CASSPSDRASGNTIYF.

The chain is built from TRBV28 and TRBJ1-3, with 9 bases identical to TRBD1. V gave up 7 bases and J gave up 1 base; unmatched junction bases: 2. Looked up from germline, CDR1 is MDHEN and CDR2 is SYDVKM. This CDR3 spans 14 amino acids. The CDR3 coding sequence is TGTGCCAGCACCGGGACAGGGTCTGGAAACACCATATATTTT. It yields the protein CASTGTGSGNTIYF.

This clone appeared once. The V gene is TRBV29-1, the J gene TRBJ2-7; tentative D call: TRBD1 (6 bases). V dropped 0 bases and J dropped 6 bases, with 12 bases sitting between them. This CDR3 is built from 13 residues. Germline CDR1 SQVTM, CDR2 ANQGSEA. This CDR3 reads CSVEDAQGREQYF. CDR3 coding DNA: TGCAGCGTTGAAGATGCCCAGGGGCGCGAGCAGTACTTC.

The CDR3: CASRISSGQDNYGYTF. Written as DNA, the CDR3 is TGTGCCAGCAGAATAAGTTCGGGACAGGATAACTATGGCTACACCTTC. The V and J genes are TRBV28 and TRBJ1-2, with TRBD1 matching 8 bases. The CDR3 is 16 amino acids. Germline CDR1 and CDR2: MDHEN and SYDVKM. Unmatched junction bases numbered 10, after V lost 6 bases and J lost 1 base.

This clone was observed a single time. The rearrangement links TRBV3-1 (or the pseudogene TRBV3-2) to TRBJ2-3, with D perhaps matching TRBD1 (6 bases). V was shortened by 1 base and J by 6 bases, with 14 bases between the two germline ends. The CDR3 is 15 amino acids. Germline CDR1 LGHDT, CDR2 YNNKEL (reference sequence). CDR3 DNA: TGTGCCAGCAGCCAAGGCCCCGTGGGGGCGGATACGCAGTATTTT. Protein sequence: CASSQGPVGADTQYF.

The CDR3 spells CATSESGTSGTDTQYF. The CDR3, as DNA: TGTGCCACCAGTGAATCCGGGACTAGTGGGACAGATACGCAGTATTTT. This chain joins TRBV24-1 and TRBJ2-3; 8 nucleotides align to TRBD2. V lost 4 bases and J lost 3; bases outside the gene matches: 8. CDR1 and CDR2 (germline): KGHDR, SFDVKD. The CDR3 is made up of 16 amino acids.

A word on this clone: This sample also contains other DNA sequences that code for the same CDR3. The CDR3 loop reads CASSYTSGSSYNEQFF. Written as DNA, the CDR3 is TGCGCCAGCAGCTACACTAGCGGTAGCTCCTACAATGAGCAGTTCTTC. The V call is TRBV5-1, the J call TRBJ2-1, with 8 nucleotides matching TRBD2. Germline V lookup: CDR1 SGHRS, CDR2 YFSETQ. J gave up 0 bases and V 3 bases, and 5 bases lay outside the gene matches. The CDR3 runs 16 residues.

This chain uses TRBV4-3 with TRBJ1-5; D is undetermined. With 5 bases removed from V and 0 bases from J, the gap between germline ends came to 11 bases. Germline V lookup: CDR1 LGHNA, CDR2 YSLEER. This CDR3 has 15 amino acids. The CDR3 nucleotides read TGCGCCAGCAGCTTGAACCACTATAGCAATCAGCCCCAGCATTTT. It translates to CASSLNHYSNQPQHF.

This clone has only a few counts. The V call is TRBV19, the J call TRBJ1-5; perhaps TRBD1 as D (5 bases). This CDR3 is built from 13 residues. Germline lookup yields CDR1 LNHDA and CDR2 SQIVND (reference sequence). Trimming pared 7 bases from V and 5 bases from J, leaving 12 bases between. CDR3 in amino acids: CASKPGRDQPQHF. The CDR3 region has the DNA TGTGCCAGTAAGCCAGGGAGGGATCAGCCCCAGCATTTT.

The chain uses TRBV19 and TRBJ2-1; TRBD1 matches at 8 bases. Per germline, CDR1 LNHDA and CDR2 SQIVND (reference sequence). This CDR3 contains 15 residues. With 7 bases clipped from V and 8 bases from J, the junction kept 13 bases outside the gene matches. The CDR3 loop is CASTTSGTGLYEQFF. As DNA, the CDR3 is TGTGCCAGTACCACCTCCGGGACAGGTTTGTATGAGCAGTTCTTC.

This clone appeared a few times. The V gene is TRBV12-3 or TRBV12-4, the J gene TRBJ1-2, with D tentatively TRBD1 (5 bases). CDR3 size: 13 residues. V was cut by 5 bases and J by 8 bases, with 15 bases left in between. CDR3 residues: CASSPQGSWGYTF. Written as DNA, the CDR3 is TGTGCCAGCAGTCCCCAGGGTTCCTGGGGCTACACCTTC.

V gene TRBV27 combines with J gene TRBJ2-2; weak D call: TRBD1 (6 bases). This CDR3 has 15 residues. Germline V CDR1 and CDR2: MNHEY, SMNVEV (reference sequence). V lost 3 bases and J 1 base, leaving 9 bases between the germline ends. DNA of the CDR3: TGTGCCAGCAGTTTGACGACAGGGAACACCGGGGAGCTGTTTTTT. Translation gives CASSLTTGNTGELFF.

The DNA for the CDR3 is TGTGCCAGCAAATACAGGGGTTTGAACACTGAAGCTTTCTTT. Protein: CASKYRGLNTEAFF. This chain uses TRBV2 with TRBJ1-1; 7 bases are shared with TRBD1. With V trimmed by 7 bases and J by 0 bases, 5 bases remained unmatched. In germline, CDR1 is SNHLY, CDR2 FYNNEI. The CDR3 totals 14 residues.

V and J are TRBV10-3 and TRBJ2-2, with no clear D. This CDR3 comprises 14 residues. Trimming cost V 11 bases and J 0 bases, with 13 bases left between them. Per germline, CDR1 ENHRY and CDR2 SYGVKD. The CDR3 spells CAASQESNTGELFF. The CDR3, as DNA: TGTGCCGCCAGCCAGGAATCGAACACCGGGGAGCTGTTTTTT.

In regard to this clone: Mismatch with germline at one junction end may stem from a read error. CDR3 in DNA: TGTGCTAGCAGCTCGACAACGAACACCGGGGAGCTGTTTTTT. The encoded protein is CASSSTTNTGELFF. The genes are TRBV7-7 and TRBJ2-2; D is unclear. Per the germline V gene, CDR1 is SSHAT and CDR2 is FNYEAQ (reference sequence). The CDR3 sequence is 14 residues long.

This rearrangement joins TRBV13 to TRBJ1-2; tentatively, D is TRBD1 (5 bases). There are 16 residues in the CDR3. V lost 1 base and J 0 bases, leaving 12 bases between the germline ends. Germline loops: CDR1 PRHDT, CDR2 FYEKMQ (reference sequence). The CDR3 nucleotides are TGTGCCAGCAGCTTAGTTGGGGGGTTCTCTAACTATGGCTACACCTTC. It specifies CASSLVGGFSNYGYTF.

This sequence joins TRBV27 and TRBJ1-1; D is uncertain. Germline V gives CDR1 MNHEY, CDR2 SMNVEV (reference sequence). The CDR3 spans 15 residues. The V gene lost 2 bases and the J gene lost 1 base, with 11 bases spanning the gap. The CDR3 DNA follows: TGTGCCAGCAGTTTAGAGAGTTCTGGGAACACTGAAGCTTTCTTT. Translation gives CASSLESSGNTEAFF.

DNA for the CDR3: TGTGCCAGCAGACCCGGGACAGTGAACACTGAAGCTTTCTTT. Amino acid sequence: CASRPGTVNTEAFF. The chain is built from TRBV2 and TRBJ1-1; 7 bases agree with TRBD1. V lost 6 bases to trimming and J lost 0 bases; unmatched junction nucleotides: 4. The germline V gene has CDR1 SNHLY and CDR2 FYNNEI. The CDR3 has 14 amino acids.

To note about this clone: An end of the junction does not agree with germline; a read error may underlie this. J is TRBJ2-7 and V is TRBV19, with 7 bases fitting TRBD1. The CDR3 has 14 residues. CDR1 is LNHDA, CDR2 SQIVND, per germline (reference sequence). Written as DNA, the CDR3 is TGTGCCAGTAGTGTAGACAGGGTCTCCTACGAGCAGTACTTC. This encodes CASSVDRVSYEQYF.

The J gene is TRBJ1-1, the V gene TRBV9, with D possibly TRBD1 on 5 matching bases. This CDR3 comprises 14 residues. V was cut by 0 bases and J by 4 bases, with 10 bases left in between. Germline V CDR1 and CDR2: SGDLS, YYNGEE. CDR3 sequence: CASSVVQGGTEAFF. The CDR3 DNA sequence: TGTGCCAGCAGCGTAGTTCAGGGTGGCACTGAAGCTTTCTTT.

The V call is TRBV27, the J call TRBJ2-2, with 7 positions matching TRBD2. The CDR3 consists of 15 residues. V shed 6 bases and J 4 bases; nucleotides not matched to a gene: 8. Germline loops: CDR1 MNHEY, CDR2 SMNVEV (reference sequence). The CDR3 DNA reads as TGTGCCAGCAGAACGGGAGGACGGGGCACCGGGGAGCTGTTTTTT. Amino acid sequence: CASRTGGRGTGELFF.

The J gene is TRBJ2-2, the V gene TRBV5-4; 11 nucleotides align to TRBD2. CDR3 length: 16 amino acids. V trimming: 4 bases; J trimming: 1 base; junction bases outside the gene matches: 3. The germline V gene has CDR1 SGHNT and CDR2 YYREEE (reference sequence). The CDR3: CASSRTSGGNTGELFF. In DNA, the CDR3 is TGTGCCAGCAGCCGAACTAGCGGGGGGAACACCGGGGAGCTGTTTTTT.

The chain couples TRBV5-5 to TRBJ1-5, with a tentative D call TRBD1 (5 bases). Trimming stripped 0 bases from V and 6 bases from J, with 10 bases between. CDR1 and CDR2 from the germline V gene are SGHKS and YYEKEE (reference sequence). This CDR3 contains 14 residues. In DNA form, the CDR3 reads TGTGCCAGCAGCTTGGTAGCGGGGGTTCAGCCCCAGCATTTT. Its protein is CASSLVAGVQPQHF.

The chain couples TRBV12-3 or TRBV12-4 to TRBJ2-5; weak D call: TRBD2 (7 bases). The germline V and J ends were trimmed by 6 bases and 5 bases, with 10 bases remaining between them. The CDR3 has 12 residues. As DNA, the CDR3 is TGTGCCAGCAGGGGAGGGGGGGAGACCCAGTACTTC. This encodes CASRGGGETQYF.

The chain uses TRBV5-6 and TRBJ2-7; 11 nucleotides line up with TRBD2. This CDR3 spans 14 amino acids. V was clipped by 4 bases and J by 5 bases; unmatched bases: 5. Germline assignment: CDR1 SGHDT and CDR2 YYEEEE. The CDR3 sequence: CASSLGLAVNEQYF. The CDR3 coding sequence is TGTGCCAGCAGCCTGGGACTAGCGGTGAACGAGCAGTACTTC.

The chain has TRBV6-2 or TRBV6-3 and TRBJ2-1; perhaps TRBD1 as D (5 bases). Germline CDR1 reads MNHEY; CDR2 reads SVGEGT. V was cut by 6 bases and J by 7 bases, with 22 bases left in between. This CDR3 region has 16 residues. As DNA, the CDR3 is TGTGCCAGCAGCCCTAAGGACACTCCTATGCGGAATGAGCAGTTCTTC. This gives the protein CASSPKDTPMRNEQFF.